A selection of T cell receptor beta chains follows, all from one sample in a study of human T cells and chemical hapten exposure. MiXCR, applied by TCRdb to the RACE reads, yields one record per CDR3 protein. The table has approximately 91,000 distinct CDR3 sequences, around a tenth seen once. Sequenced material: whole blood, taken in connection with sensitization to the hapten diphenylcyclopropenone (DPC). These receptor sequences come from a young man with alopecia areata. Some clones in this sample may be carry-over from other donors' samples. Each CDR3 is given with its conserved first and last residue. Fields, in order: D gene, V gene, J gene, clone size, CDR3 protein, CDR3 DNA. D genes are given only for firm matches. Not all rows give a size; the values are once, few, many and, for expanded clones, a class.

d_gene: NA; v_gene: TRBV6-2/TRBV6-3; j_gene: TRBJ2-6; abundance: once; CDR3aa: CASSYWAGANVLTF; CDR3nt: TGTGCCAGCAGTTACTGGGCTGGGGCCAACGTCCTGACTTTC
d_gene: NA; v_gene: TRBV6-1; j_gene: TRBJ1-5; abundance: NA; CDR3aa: CASRFGVSGSNQPQHF; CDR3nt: TGTGCCAGCCGGTTCGGCGTTTCCGGGAGCAATCAGCCCCAGCATTTT
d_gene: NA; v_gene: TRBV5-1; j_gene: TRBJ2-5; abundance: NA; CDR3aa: CASSGGETQYF; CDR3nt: TGCGCCAGCAGCGGGGGAGAGACCCAGTACTTC
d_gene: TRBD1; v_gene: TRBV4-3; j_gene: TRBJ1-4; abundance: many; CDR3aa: CASSQDRAGGNEKLFF; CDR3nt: TGCGCCAGCAGCCAAGATAGGGCAGGGGGGAATGAAAAACTGTTTTTT
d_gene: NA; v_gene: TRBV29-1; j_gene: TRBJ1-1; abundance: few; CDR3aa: CLARGAETEAFF; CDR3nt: TGCCTGGCGCGGGGGGCGGAAACTGAAGCTTTCTTT
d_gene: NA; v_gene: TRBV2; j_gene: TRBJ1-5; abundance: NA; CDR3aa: CASRRGLSNQPQHF; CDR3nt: TGTGCCAGCAGACGGGGGTTGAGCAATCAGCCCCAGCATTTT
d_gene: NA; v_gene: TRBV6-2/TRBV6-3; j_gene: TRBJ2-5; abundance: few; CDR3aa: CASSYRGTTRRDQYF; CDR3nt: TGTGCCAGCAGTTACCGAGGGACAACCCGCCGGGACCAGTACTTC
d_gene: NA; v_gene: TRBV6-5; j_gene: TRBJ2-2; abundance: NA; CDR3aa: CASSYSILQEVPGELFF; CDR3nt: TGTGCCAGCAGTTACTCGATACTGCAGGAGGTGCCCGGGGAGCTGTTTTTT
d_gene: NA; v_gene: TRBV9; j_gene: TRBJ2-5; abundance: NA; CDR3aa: CASSEGFQETQYF; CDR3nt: TGTGCCAGCAGCGAGGGGTTCCAAGAGACCCAGTACTTC
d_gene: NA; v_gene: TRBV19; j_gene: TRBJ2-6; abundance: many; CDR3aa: CASSRTGRIVSGANVLTF; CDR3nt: TGTGCCAGTAGTCGTACAGGGAGGATTGTTTCTGGGGCCAACGTCCTGACTTTC
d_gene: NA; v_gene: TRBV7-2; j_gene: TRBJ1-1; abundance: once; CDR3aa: CASSLGSGHFTEAFF; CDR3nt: TGTGCCAGCAGCTTAGGTTCGGGGCACTTCACTGAAGCTTTCTTT
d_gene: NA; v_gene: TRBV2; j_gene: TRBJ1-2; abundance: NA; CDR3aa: CASSKTPQGYTF; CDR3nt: TGTGCCAGCAGTAAAACCCCCCAGGGCTACACCTTC
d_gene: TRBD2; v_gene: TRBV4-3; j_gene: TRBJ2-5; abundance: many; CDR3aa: CASSQDPSGQETQYF; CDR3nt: TGCGCCAGCAGCCAAGACCCTAGCGGGCAAGAGACCCAGTACTTC
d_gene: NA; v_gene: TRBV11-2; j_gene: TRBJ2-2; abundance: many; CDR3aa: CASSVDRNTGELFF; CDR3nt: TGTGCCAGCAGCGTAGATAGGAACACCGGGGAGCTGTTTTTT
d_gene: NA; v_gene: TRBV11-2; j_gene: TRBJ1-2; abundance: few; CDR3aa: CASSLSVYGYTF; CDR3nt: TGTGCCAGCAGCTTGAGCGTTTATGGCTACACCTTC
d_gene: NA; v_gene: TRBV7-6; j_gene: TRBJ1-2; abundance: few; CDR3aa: CASSLGGQLPPYGYTF; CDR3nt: TGTGCCAGCAGCTTAGGGGGACAACTACCACCCTATGGCTACACCTTC
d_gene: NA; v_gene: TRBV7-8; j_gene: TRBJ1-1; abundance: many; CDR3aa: CASSPWTGSTEAFF; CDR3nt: TGTGCCAGCAGCCCTTGGACCGGATCTACTGAAGCTTTCTTT
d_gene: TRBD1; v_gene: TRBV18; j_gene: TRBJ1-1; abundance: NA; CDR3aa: CASSPGTGSTEAFF; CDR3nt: TGTGCCAGCTCACCGGGGACAGGGTCGACTGAAGCTTTCTTT
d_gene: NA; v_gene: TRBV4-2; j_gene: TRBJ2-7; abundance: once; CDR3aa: CASSPRGDSDYEQYF; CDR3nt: TGTGCCAGCAGCCCCCGGGGAGACTCAGACTACGAGCAGTACTTC
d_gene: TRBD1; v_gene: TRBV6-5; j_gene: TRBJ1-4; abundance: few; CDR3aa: CASSLAGGPPELFF; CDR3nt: TGTGCCAGCAGTTTGGCAGGGGGCCCCCCGGAACTGTTTTTT
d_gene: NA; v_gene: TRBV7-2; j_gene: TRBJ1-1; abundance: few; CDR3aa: CASSTQKGVEAFF; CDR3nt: TGTGCCAGCAGCACACAAAAAGGGGTTGAAGCTTTCTTT
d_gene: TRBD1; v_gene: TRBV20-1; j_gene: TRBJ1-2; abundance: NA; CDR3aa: CSASQGADYTF; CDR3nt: TGCAGTGCCTCACAGGGGGCCGACTACACCTTC
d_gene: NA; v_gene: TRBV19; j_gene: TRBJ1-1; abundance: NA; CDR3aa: CASSTRDAAVMGAFF; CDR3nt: TGTGCCAGTAGTACCAGGGACGCTGCGGTGATGGGAGCTTTCTTT
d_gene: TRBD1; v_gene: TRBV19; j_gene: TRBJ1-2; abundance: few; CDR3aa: CASSDRLNYGYTF; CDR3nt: TGTGCCAGTTCGGACAGGCTCAACTATGGCTACACCTTC
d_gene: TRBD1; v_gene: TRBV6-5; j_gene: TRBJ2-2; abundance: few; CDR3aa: CASSFRGRDGELFF; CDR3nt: TGTGCCAGCAGCTTCAGGGGGCGGGACGGGGAGCTGTTTTTT
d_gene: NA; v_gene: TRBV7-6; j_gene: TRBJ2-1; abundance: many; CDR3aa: CASSLSQGRANEQFF; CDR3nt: TGTGCCAGCAGCTTATCACAGGGAAGGGCAAATGAGCAGTTCTTC
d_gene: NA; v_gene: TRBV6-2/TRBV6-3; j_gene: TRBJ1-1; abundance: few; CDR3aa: CASRRRESNTEAFF; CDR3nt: TGTGCCAGCAGGCGCCGGGAGTCGAACACTGAAGCTTTCTTT
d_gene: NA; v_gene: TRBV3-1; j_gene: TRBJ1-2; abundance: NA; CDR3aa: CASSQEGRFGGYTF; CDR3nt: TGTGCCAGCAGCCAAGAGGGGCGGTTCGGGGGCTACACCTTC
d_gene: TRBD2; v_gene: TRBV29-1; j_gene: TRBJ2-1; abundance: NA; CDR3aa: CSVGGGTSYNEQFF; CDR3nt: TGCAGCGTTGGCGGGGGGACCTCCTACAATGAGCAGTTCTTC
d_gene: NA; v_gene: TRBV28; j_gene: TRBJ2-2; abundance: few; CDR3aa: CASSFTYQNGELFF; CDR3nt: TGTGCCAGCAGTTTCACGTACCAGAACGGGGAGCTGTTTTTT
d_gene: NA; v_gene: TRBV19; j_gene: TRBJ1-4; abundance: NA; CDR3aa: CASSRRGPTNEKLFF; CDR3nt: TGTGCCAGTAGTCGCCGGGGTCCAACTAATGAAAAACTGTTTTTT
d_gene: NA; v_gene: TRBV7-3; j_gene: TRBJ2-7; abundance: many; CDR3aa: CASSLFSGTEQYF; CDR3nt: TGTGCCAGCAGTCTCTTCTCAGGTACCGAGCAGTACTTC
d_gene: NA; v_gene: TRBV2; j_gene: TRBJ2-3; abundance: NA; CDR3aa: CASKLGISTDTQYF; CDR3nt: TGTGCCAGCAAGTTAGGGATAAGCACAGATACGCAGTATTTT
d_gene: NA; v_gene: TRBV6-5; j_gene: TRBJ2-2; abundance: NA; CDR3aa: CASSPGLELTGELFF; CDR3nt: TGTGCCAGCAGCCCCGGTTTAGAACTAACCGGGGAGCTGTTTTTT
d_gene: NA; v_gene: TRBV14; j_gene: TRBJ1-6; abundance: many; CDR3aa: CASSQDLASPLHF; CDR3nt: TGTGCCAGCAGCCAAGATCTCGCGTCACCCCTCCACTTT
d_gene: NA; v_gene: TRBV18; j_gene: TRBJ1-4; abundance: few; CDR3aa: CASSPVLDGEKLFF; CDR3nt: TGTGCCAGCTCACCGGTATTGGACGGTGAAAAACTGTTTTTT
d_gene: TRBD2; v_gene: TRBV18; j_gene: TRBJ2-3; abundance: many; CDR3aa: CASSPGTSGSTDTQYF; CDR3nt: TGTGCCAGCTCACCAGGTACTAGCGGGAGCACAGATACGCAGTATTTT
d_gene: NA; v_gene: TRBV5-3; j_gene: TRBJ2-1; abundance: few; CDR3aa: CARSSSRTGNYNEQFF; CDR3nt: TGTGCCAGAAGCAGTTCTCGTACAGGGAACTACAATGAGCAGTTCTTC
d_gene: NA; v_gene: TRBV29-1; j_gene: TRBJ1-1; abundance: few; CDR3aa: CSVVGGITEAFF; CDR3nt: TGCAGCGTTGTTGGGGGCATCACTGAAGCTTTCTTT
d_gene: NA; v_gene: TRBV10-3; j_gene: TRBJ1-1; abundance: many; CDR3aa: CAIVSGADTEAFF; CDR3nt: TGTGCCATAGTATCAGGGGCGGACACTGAAGCTTTCTTT
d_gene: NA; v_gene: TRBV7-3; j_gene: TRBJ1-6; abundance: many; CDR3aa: CASTRAPLFLPLHF; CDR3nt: TGTGCCAGCACCAGGGCCCCCCTTTTTTTGCCCCTCCACTTT
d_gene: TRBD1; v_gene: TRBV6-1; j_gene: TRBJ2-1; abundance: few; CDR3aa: CASSEDRGPYNEQFF; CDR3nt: TGTGCCAGCAGTGAGGACAGGGGGCCGTACAATGAGCAGTTCTTC
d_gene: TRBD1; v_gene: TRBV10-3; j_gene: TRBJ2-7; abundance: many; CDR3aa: CAISVSPGQAGYEQYF; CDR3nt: TGTGCCATCAGTGTGTCTCCGGGACAGGCGGGTTACGAGCAGTACTTC
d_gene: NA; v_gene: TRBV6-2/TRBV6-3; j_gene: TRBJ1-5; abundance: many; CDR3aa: CARIQGTNQPQHF; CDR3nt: TGTGCCAGAATACAGGGTACCAATCAGCCCCAGCATTTT
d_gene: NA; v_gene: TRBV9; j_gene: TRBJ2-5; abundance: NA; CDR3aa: CASSVSETQYF; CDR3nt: TGTGCCAGCAGCGTATCAGAGACCCAGTACTTC
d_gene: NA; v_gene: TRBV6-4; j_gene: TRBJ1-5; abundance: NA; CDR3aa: CASSEFVGSNQPQHF; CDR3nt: TGTGCCAGCAGTGAGTTCGTGGGAAGCAATCAGCCCCAGCATTTT
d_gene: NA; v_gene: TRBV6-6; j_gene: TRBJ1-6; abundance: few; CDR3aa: CASSYRPSGDSPLHF; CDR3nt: TGTGCCAGCAGTTATCGTCCTTCGGGGGATTCACCCCTCCACTTT